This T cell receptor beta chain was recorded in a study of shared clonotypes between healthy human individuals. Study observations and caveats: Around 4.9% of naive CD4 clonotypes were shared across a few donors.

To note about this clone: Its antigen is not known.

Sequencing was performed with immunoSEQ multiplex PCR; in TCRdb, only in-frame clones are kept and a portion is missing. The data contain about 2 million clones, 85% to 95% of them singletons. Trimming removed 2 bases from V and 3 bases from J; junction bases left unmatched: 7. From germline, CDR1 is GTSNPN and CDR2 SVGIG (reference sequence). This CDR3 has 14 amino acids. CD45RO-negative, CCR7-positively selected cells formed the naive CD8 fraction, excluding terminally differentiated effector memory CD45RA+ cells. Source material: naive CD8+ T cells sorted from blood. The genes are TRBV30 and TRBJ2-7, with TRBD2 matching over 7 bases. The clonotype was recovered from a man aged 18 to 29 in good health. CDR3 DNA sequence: TGTGCCTGGAGTAGGCCTAGCGGTTTCTACGAGCAGTACTTC. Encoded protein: CAWSRPSGFYEQYF.